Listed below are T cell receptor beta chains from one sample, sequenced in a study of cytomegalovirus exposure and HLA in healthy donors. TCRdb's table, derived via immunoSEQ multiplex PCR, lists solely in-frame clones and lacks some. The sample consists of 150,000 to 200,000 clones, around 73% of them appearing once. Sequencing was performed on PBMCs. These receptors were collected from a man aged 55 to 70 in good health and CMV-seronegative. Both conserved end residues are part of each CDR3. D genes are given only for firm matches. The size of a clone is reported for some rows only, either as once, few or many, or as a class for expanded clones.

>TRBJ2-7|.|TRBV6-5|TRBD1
TGTGCCAGCAGTCGGGACAGGGCGAGCTCCTACGAGCAGTACTTC
CASSRDRASSYEQYF
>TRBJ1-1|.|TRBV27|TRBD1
TGTGCCAGCAGTGCGGACAGGGGATTAAACACTGAAGCTTTCTTT
CASSADRGLNTEAFF
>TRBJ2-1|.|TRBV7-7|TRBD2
TGTGCCAGCAGCTTAGACGGCGCGGGAGGTACCTACAATGAGCAGTTCTTC
CASSLDGAGGTYNEQFF
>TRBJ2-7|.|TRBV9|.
TGTGCCAGCAGCGTAGCCCGGGAATCCTACGAGCAGTACTTC
CASSVARESYEQYF
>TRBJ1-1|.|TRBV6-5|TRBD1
TGTGCCAGCAGTTACTCGGGACAGGCGAACACTGAAGCTTTCTTT
CASSYSGQANTEAFF
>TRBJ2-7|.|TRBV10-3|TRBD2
TGTGCCATCAGTGAAAGTGGGAGGGCGTACGAGCAGTACTTC
CAISESGRAYEQYF
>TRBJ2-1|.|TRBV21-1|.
TGTGCCAGCAGGACCCCGGCCTCTAGCGGGAAAGGCAATGAGCAGTTCTTC
CASRTPASSGKGNEQFF
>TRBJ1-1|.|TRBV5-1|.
TGCGCCAGCAGCTTGGAATTAACGGACACTGAAGCTTTCTTT
CASSLELTDTEAFF
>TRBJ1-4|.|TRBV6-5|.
TGTGCCAGCAGTTACTCGTTAGGGGGAGGGGAAAAACTGTTTTTT
CASSYSLGGGEKLFF
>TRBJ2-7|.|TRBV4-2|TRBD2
TGTGCCAGCAGCCAAGACCGGAGAGCTAGCGGGAGGCCCAACGAGCAGTACTTC
CASSQDRRASGRPNEQYF
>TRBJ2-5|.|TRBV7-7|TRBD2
TGTGCCAGCAGCCAATCAGCGGGAGGCCCCCAAGAGACCCAGTACTTC
CASSQSAGGPQETQYF
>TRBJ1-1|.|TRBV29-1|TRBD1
TGCAGCGTTACCTCAGCAGGGGGAGTTTTGAACACTGAAGCTTTCTTT
CSVTSAGGVLNTEAFF
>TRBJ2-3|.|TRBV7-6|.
TGTGCCAGCAGCCACAGGGTAGGGGATACGCAGTATTTT
CASSHRVGDTQYF
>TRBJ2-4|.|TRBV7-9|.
TGTGCCAGCAGCCAGGGACCCTTGGAGGGAAACATTCAGTACTTC
CASSQGPLEGNIQYF
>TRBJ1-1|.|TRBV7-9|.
TGTGCCAGCAGCTATGGACAAGTGGGAGCTTTCTTT
CASSYGQVGAFF
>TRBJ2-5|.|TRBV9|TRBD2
TGTGCCAGCAGCGCCCGCGGGACTAGCGGAGAGACCCAGTACTTC
CASSARGTSGETQYF
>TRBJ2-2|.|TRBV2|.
TGTGCCAGCAGGCTAGAAGTCGGGGAGCTGTTTTTT
CASRLEVGELFF
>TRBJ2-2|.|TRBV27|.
TGTGCCAGCAGTTTATCGGTAGGGGTGGTCACCGGGGAGCTGTTTTTT
CASSLSVGVVTGELFF
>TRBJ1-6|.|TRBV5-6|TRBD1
TGTGCCAGCAGTCAGGACAGGGCAAACGGACCCCTCCACTTT
CASSQDRANGPLHF
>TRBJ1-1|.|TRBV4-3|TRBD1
TGCGCCAGCAGCCAAGGGGCGGGACAGGCCACTGAAGCTTTCTTT
CASSQGAGQATEAFF
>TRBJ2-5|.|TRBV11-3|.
TGTGCCAGCAGCCGGACTACCCCAGAGACCCAGTACTTC
CASSRTTPETQYF
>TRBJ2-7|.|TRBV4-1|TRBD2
TGCGCCAGCAGCCAAGAGATAGCGGGAGGGCGCCACGAGCAGTACTTC
CASSQEIAGGRHEQYF
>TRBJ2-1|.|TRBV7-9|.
TGTGCCAGCAGCTCAAGAGGGGGGGCTCTCGATGAGCAGTTCTTC
CASSSRGGALDEQFF
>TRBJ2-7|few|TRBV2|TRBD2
TGTGCCAGCACCCCGGGACTAGCGGGCCACGAGCAGTACTTC
CASTPGLAGHEQYF
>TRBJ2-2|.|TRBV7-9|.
TGTGCCAGCAGCCGCGGGACAGTGGGGACCGGGGAGCTGTTTTTT
CASSRGTVGTGELFF
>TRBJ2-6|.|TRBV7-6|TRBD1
TGTGCCAGCAGCTTAGCGAAACCGGGACAGGGGGCCAACGTCCTGACTTTC
CASSLAKPGQGANVLTF
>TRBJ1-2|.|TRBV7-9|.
TGTGCCAGCAGCTTAGCGCAATTTAGTACGGATGGCTACACCTTC
CASSLAQFSTDGYTF
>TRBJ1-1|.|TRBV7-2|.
TGTGCCAGCAGCTTCGGACAGTTGAACACTGAAGCTTTCTTT
CASSFGQLNTEAFF
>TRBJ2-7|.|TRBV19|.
TGTGCCAGTAGTATAGAGGGCGGGACCATCTACGAGCAGTACTTC
CASSIEGGTIYEQYF
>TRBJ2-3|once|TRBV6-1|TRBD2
TGTGCCAGCAGTCTAATAGCGGGGGGCACAGATACGCAGTATTTT
CASSLIAGGTDTQYF
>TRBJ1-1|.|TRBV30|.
TGTGCCTGGAGCCAAGGGAGGGGGGCCACTGAAGCTTTCTTT
CAWSQGRGATEAFF
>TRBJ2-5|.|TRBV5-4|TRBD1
TGTGCCAGCAGCGCGAAGGACAGGGACCTCCAAGAGACCCAGTACTTC
CASSAKDRDLQETQYF
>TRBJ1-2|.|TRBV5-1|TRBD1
TGCGCCAGCAGCTACGGACAGGGTGGGGCCTATGGCTACACCTTC
CASSYGQGGAYGYTF
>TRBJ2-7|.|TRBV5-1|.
TGCGCCAGCAGCTTGGTGTCCGGGACAAATATCTACGAGCAGTACTTC
CASSLVSGTNIYEQYF
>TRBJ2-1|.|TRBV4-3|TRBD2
TGCGCCAGCAGCCTTCCATACTTACTAGCGGAAACCTACAATGAGCAGTTCTTC
CASSLPYLLAETYNEQFF
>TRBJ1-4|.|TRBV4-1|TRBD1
TGCGCCAGCAGCTTACGATTAGCCACCGGGACAGGGAATGAAAAACTGTTTTTT
CASSLRLATGTGNEKLFF